This entry describes one T cell receptor (beta chain). What it recognizes is unknown. This record belongs to a study of graft-versus-host responses after intestinal transplantation. Study-level information: The transplants performed in recipients were multivisceral, liver-intestinal, or isolated intestinal. Every one of the recipients received anti-thymocyte globulin induction and afterwards took tacrolimus and steroids for around three years. Broader study findings: Association was observed between peak circulating GvH clone levels and early post-transplant HvG declines.

Method: immunoSEQ multiplex PCR; TCRdb's copy keeps in-frame clones and lacks some. Here the sample spans around 24,000 clones, roughly 82% being singletons. Germline V CDR1 and CDR2: SNHLY, FYNNEI. The CDR3 totals 11 residues. Trimming removed 3 bases from V and 5 bases from J, with 3 bases in between. This clonotype was sampled from a human donor who was the organ donor for an intestinal transplant. V and J are TRBV2 and TRBJ2-3, with D unresolved. The starting material was unstimulated CD8+ T cells sorted from spleen or lymph node cells, obtained before transplant. The CDR3 region has the DNA TGTGCCAGCAGTGAGGGAGATACGCAGTATTTT. It yields the protein CASSEGDTQYF.